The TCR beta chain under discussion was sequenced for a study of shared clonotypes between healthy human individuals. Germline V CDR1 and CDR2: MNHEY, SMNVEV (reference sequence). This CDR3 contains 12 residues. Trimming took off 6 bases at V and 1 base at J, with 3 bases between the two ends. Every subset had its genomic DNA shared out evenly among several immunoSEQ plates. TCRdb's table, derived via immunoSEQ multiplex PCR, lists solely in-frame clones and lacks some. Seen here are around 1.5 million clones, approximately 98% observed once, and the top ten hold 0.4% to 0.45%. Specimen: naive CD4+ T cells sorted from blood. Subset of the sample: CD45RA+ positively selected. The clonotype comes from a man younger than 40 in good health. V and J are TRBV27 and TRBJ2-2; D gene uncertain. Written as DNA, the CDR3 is TGTGCCAGCAGCGGGAACACCGGGGAGCTGTTTTTT. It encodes CASSGNTGELFF.